This is a list of T cell receptor beta chains from one sample in a study of blood T cell repertoires in COVID-19. Method: immunoSEQ multiplex PCR; TCRdb's copy keeps in-frame clones and lacks some. The sample includes some 71,000 clones, about 80% seen only once; the top ten take roughly 15%. The sequenced sample consisted of peripheral blood. The receptors come from a middle-aged man with COVID-19, enrolled during active disease. Both conserved end residues are part of each CDR3. The D gene is left open where the match is weak. Clone size is not always given. Where it is, it says once, few, many or a class for expanded clones.

j_call v_call clone_size d_call cdr3_nt cdr3_aa
TRBJ2-5 TRBV7-2 NA TRBD1 TGTGCCAGCGACAGGGGAGGCGTAGAGACCCAGTACTTC CASDRGGVETQYF
TRBJ2-5 TRBV7-2 NA TRBD1 TGTGCCAGCAGCCCGGGACAGGGGCAAGAGACCCAGTACTTC CASSPGQGQETQYF
TRBJ2-1 TRBV7-3 NA TRBD2 TGTGCCAGCAGCTCTGGGACTAGCGGTTACAATGAGCAGTTCTTC CASSSGTSGYNEQFF
TRBJ2-2 TRBV5-6 NA NA TGTGCCAGCAGCTTGGACTCGCCATACACCGGGGAGCTGTTTTTT CASSLDSPYTGELFF
TRBJ2-5 TRBV19 NA TRBD1 TGTGCCAGTAGTCATGACAGGGTGGAGACCCAGTACTTC CASSHDRVETQYF
TRBJ1-4 TRBV25-1 NA NA TGTGCCAGCAGTGACGGTGCGGGTCGGGAAAAACTGTTTTTT CASSDGAGREKLFF
TRBJ2-1 TRBV9 NA TRBD1 TGTGCCAGCAGCAACGACAGGGGGAGAAATGAGCAGTTCTTC CASSNDRGRNEQFF
TRBJ2-5 TRBV7-6 few TRBD2 TGTGCCAGCAGCTTAACCGGGGGGGCTTGGGAGACCCAGTACTTC CASSLTGGAWETQYF
TRBJ2-7 TRBV2 NA NA TGTGCCAGCAGTGGACCAGGGGTGTACGAGCAGTACTTC CASSGPGVYEQYF
TRBJ1-4 TRBV5-5 NA NA TGTGCCAGCAGCAGATACTACGCCCCTGAGGAAAAACTGTTTTTT CASSRYYAPEEKLFF
TRBJ2-7 TRBV30 NA TRBD1 TGTGCCTGGAGTCGACCTTTGACAGGGGCGACAAATCCTCCCTACGAGCAGTACTTC CAWSRPLTGATNPPYEQYF
TRBJ2-7 TRBV3-1/TRBV3-2 few TRBD2 TGTGCCAGCAGCCCTCAACCGAGCGGGGGGGCGTACGAGCAGTACTTC CASSPQPSGGAYEQYF
TRBJ2-6 TRBV18 NA TRBD1 TGTGCCAGCTCACCACCGGGACAGGGGGTTTCTGGGGCCAACGTCCTGACTTTC CASSPPGQGVSGANVLTF
TRBJ1-1 TRBV13 NA TRBD1 TGTGCCAGCAGCCCTCGGACAGGGGGGAACACTGAAGCTTTCTTT CASSPRTGGNTEAFF
TRBJ2-4 TRBV5-5 NA TRBD1 TGTGCCAGCAGCTTCGAAGGGGGCGTAGACATTCAGTACTTC CASSFEGGVDIQYF
TRBJ2-1 TRBV14 NA TRBD2 TGTGCCAGCAGCCAACTCCTAGCGGGGGGTTACAATGAGCAGTTCTTC CASSQLLAGGYNEQFF
TRBJ1-5 TRBV24-1 NA TRBD1 TGTGCCACCAGTGGATACCGGGACAGACCCGATCAGCCCCAGCATTTT CATSGYRDRPDQPQHF
TRBJ1-1 TRBV27 NA NA TGTGCCAGCAGTTTAGGACAGCTCATGAACACTGAAGCTTTCTTT CASSLGQLMNTEAFF
TRBJ2-2 TRBV4-1 NA TRBD2 TGCGCCAGCAGCCCCCCCTCACACTTAGCGGGGGGGCCCGGGGAGCTGTTTTTT CASSPPSHLAGGPGELFF
TRBJ1-5 TRBV30 NA NA TGTGCCTGGAGCGAGACAGCAGATAATCAGCCCCAGCATTTT CAWSETADNQPQHF
TRBJ1-2 TRBV28 NA NA TGTGCCAGCAGTTCTCAGGGCAGGGGCTACACCTTC CASSSQGRGYTF
TRBJ2-1 TRBV12-3/TRBV12-4 NA TRBD2 TGTGCCAGCAAACTAGCGGAGTACAATGAGCAGTTCTTC CASKLAEYNEQFF
TRBJ1-2 TRBV13 NA TRBD1 TGTGCCAGCAGTTTGACAGGGAACTATGGCTACACCTTC CASSLTGNYGYTF
TRBJ2-5 TRBV19 NA TRBD2 TGTGCCAGTAGTGACGGGGGGGGCCAGGAGACCCAGTACTTC CASSDGGGQETQYF
TRBJ1-5 TRBV7-9 NA NA TGTGCCAGCAGCTTAGACGCGGACAGTTTGTTTTGGCCCCAGCATTTT CASSLDADSLFWPQHF
TRBJ2-1 TRBV3-1/TRBV3-2 few NA TGTGCCAGCAGCCAAGCTTCGGACTTTAACAATGAGCAGTTCTTC CASSQASDFNNEQFF
TRBJ1-5 TRBV19 few NA TGTGCCAGTAGTACGTCACCCTATAGCAATCAGCCCCAGCATTTT CASSTSPYSNQPQHF
TRBJ1-2 TRBV6-1 NA NA TGTGCCAGCAGTGAACTTCCGGGCTATGGCTACACCTTC CASSELPGYGYTF
TRBJ1-5 TRBV2 NA NA TGTGCCAGCAGTACCGTGAGTCGAGTAAGCAATCAGCCCCAGCATTTT CASSTVSRVSNQPQHF
TRBJ1-2 TRBV6-5 NA NA TGTGCCAGCAGCCGTCGAGGGTTCTATGGCTACACCTTC CASSRRGFYGYTF
TRBJ2-3 TRBV3-1/TRBV3-2 NA TRBD2 TGTGCCAGCAGCCAAGTTTTCTCGCCAGGAGGACTAGCGAAGAGCACAGATACGCAGTATTTT CASSQVFSPGGLAKSTDTQYF
TRBJ1-1 TRBV27 NA NA TGTGCCACTTACGGGGAAGGTCGGACTGAAGCTTTCTTT CATYGEGRTEAFF
TRBJ1-5 TRBV4-1 NA TRBD1 TGCGCCAGCAGCCGACAGGGAAATAGCAATCAGCCCCAGCATTTT CASSRQGNSNQPQHF
TRBJ2-7 TRBV7-9 NA NA TGTGCCAGCAGCTTAGTTCACGGCGGTTACTACGAGCAGTACTTC CASSLVHGGYYEQYF
TRBJ1-3 TRBV7-9 NA TRBD1 TGTGCCAGCACCCCAACAGGGGTTGGAAACACCATATATTTT CASTPTGVGNTIYF
TRBJ1-4 TRBV27 NA TRBD1 TGTGCCAGCAGTTTATCCCGGACAGGAAAACTGTTTTTT CASSLSRTGKLFF
TRBJ2-1 TRBV10-1 NA NA TGCGCCAGCAGCCCAGGGGACACTCGCTCCTACAATGAGCAGTTCTTC CASSPGDTRSYNEQFF
TRBJ2-4 TRBV15 NA TRBD2 TGTGCCACCGCCCATAGCGGGGGGGTAGCCAAAAACATTCAGTACTTC CATAHSGGVAKNIQYF
TRBJ2-1 TRBV11-2 NA NA TGTGCCAGCGAAGTCGGGGAGTCCTACAATGAGCAGTTCTTC CASEVGESYNEQFF
TRBJ2-7 TRBV5-1 NA TRBD2 TGCGCCAGCAGCCGGACTAGCGGGGGTTCCTACGAGCAGTACTTC CASSRTSGGSYEQYF
TRBJ2-5 TRBV6-2/TRBV6-3 NA TRBD2 TGTGCCAGCAGCCCTCGACTAGCGGGGGGCCCACCGGAGACCCAGTACTTC CASSPRLAGGPPETQYF
TRBJ1-4 TRBV5-6 NA NA TGTGCCAGCAGCGAGACGGGGGGAACTAATGAAAAACTGTTTTTT CASSETGGTNEKLFF
TRBJ2-7 TRBV10-1 few TRBD1 TGCGCCAGCAGTCCGGACAGGGGGCTCGAGCAGTACTTC CASSPDRGLEQYF
TRBJ2-2 TRBV29-1 NA NA TGCAGCGTTGTGACGACAAGCAACACCGGGGAGCTGTTTTTT CSVVTTSNTGELFF
TRBJ2-3 TRBV5-1 NA TRBD1 TGCGCCAGCAGCGATTACAGGGGGCTCACAGATACGCAGTATTTT CASSDYRGLTDTQYF
TRBJ2-1 TRBV13 NA TRBD2 TGTGCCAGCAGACCAACTGGGACTAGCGGAAATGAGCAGTTCTTC CASRPTGTSGNEQFF
TRBJ2-7 TRBV5-1 NA TRBD1 TGCGCCAGCAGCCAGGGGGCCTCCTACGAGCAGTACTTC CASSQGASYEQYF
TRBJ2-3 TRBV29-1 NA NA TGCAGCGTAGTATTGGCCGGGAAAAGGCTCAATTTT CSVVLAGKRLNF
TRBJ2-7 TRBV11-2 NA TRBD1 TGTGCCAGCAGTCTCTGGAGAGGGGGCAGGGAGCAGTACTTC CASSLWRGGREQYF
TRBJ2-4 TRBV15 once NA TGTGCCACCAGCAGAGATAGCGCGAGGGAAAACATTCAGTACTTC CATSRDSARENIQYF
TRBJ1-1 TRBV7-9 NA TRBD1 TGTGCCAGCAGCTCCGGGACAGCGAACACTGAAGCTTTCTTT CASSSGTANTEAFF
TRBJ1-6 TRBV19 NA TRBD1 TGTGCCAGTAGTATACAGGGGGCGGAAAATTCACCCCTCCACTTT CASSIQGAENSPLHF
TRBJ2-1 TRBV9 NA NA TGTGCCAGCAGCGTAGCAGACTTCAACAATGAGCAGTTCTTC CASSVADFNNEQFF